This T cell receptor (beta chain) was observed in a study of blood T cell repertoires in COVID-19 (dated by TCRdb to 2019 to 2021). Study-level background: Samples from collaborators originated in the United States, Italy and Spain and spanned both the acute and convalescent phases of COVID-19. The material from the prospective study consisted of cDNA or gDNA derived from T cells, B-cell-depleted T cells, or PBMCs. The dataset comprised deeply sampled blood TCRbeta repertoires from subjects exposed to, actively infected with, or recovered from COVID-19. The repertoires were released in a freely available public database intended as a resource for research on the immune response to SARS-CoV-2. Samples came from the ongoing ImmuneRACE study (first 160 participants) plus 1,254 subjects from 6 global collaborators. A de-identified subject ID, COVID-19 status, age in years and sex were almost always included in the sample metadata. Where available, HLA class I and class II types were obtained from metadata supplied by the sample provider rather than from assay-based typing.

Broad study findings and their caveats: The quantity of clinical and demographic metadata differed by source and by participant and was supplied without curation.

Via the germline V gene (reference sequence), CDR1 is SGHNT and CDR2 YYREEE. Here V drops 3 bases and J drops 4 bases, and the junction holds 5 bases not matched to any gene. The CDR3 has 14 amino acids, counting the end cysteine and phenylalanine. The only DNA kept is the CDR3, 42 bases in frame from the first base. Enrolling through a virtual design, the prospective study's participants ranged in age from roughly 18 to 89 years and lived across 24 United States geographic areas. In the prospective study, cohorts were assigned on the basis of participant-reported clinical history obtained from a screening survey and a study questionnaire. Recovered participants in ImmuneRACE Cohort 3 were defined by two consecutive negative NP/OP PCR tests, clearance by a healthcare professional, or resolution of symptoms. Mobile phlebotomists in the prospective study collected whole blood, serum and a nasopharyngeal or oropharyngeal swab from every participant. Additional blood draws and questionnaires over an approximately two-month period could optionally be provided by prospective study participants. Before DNA extraction, blood samples from the prospective study were shipped at room temperature or frozen.

The immunoSEQ Assay, a bias-controlled multiplex PCR, was used to amplify TCRbeta CDR3 regions from genomic DNA. The paper's data handling went like this. Nucleated cell counts per sample were estimated from amplification of reference gene primers within the assay. To quantify the absolute abundance of each unique TCRbeta CDR3 rearrangement, sequence reads were collapsed and filtered. For each sample, productive Simpson clonality was calculated by taking the square root of Simpson's diversity index across productive rearrangements. TCRdb took this table from immuneACCESS and kept in-frame rearrangements with V and J called. Such tables lack part of the clones; where checked against another copy, unresolved V genes explain under half of the gap, and the rest is unexplained. V, J and clone size derive from that table, while D and trimming were established from the DNA sequence. The sample table lists roughly 330,000 clones, over 75% of them with a count of one. Roughly 5.3% of the sample belongs to the ten largest clones.

For this clone: Its target antigen remains unknown. Per-nucleotide qualities are absent, and no much larger clonotype sits a single base away.

This TCR was recovered from a woman younger than 45 who had recovered from COVID-19. Here the chain combines TRBV5-4 and TRBJ1-1; 8 central nucleotides agree with TRBD1. Sequences were obtained from PBMCs or T cells enriched from blood (not recorded which). The DNA is as follows: TGTGCCAGCAGCTCGACAGGGGTGGGCACTGAAGCTTTCTTT. Its translation reads: CASSSTGVGTEAFF.